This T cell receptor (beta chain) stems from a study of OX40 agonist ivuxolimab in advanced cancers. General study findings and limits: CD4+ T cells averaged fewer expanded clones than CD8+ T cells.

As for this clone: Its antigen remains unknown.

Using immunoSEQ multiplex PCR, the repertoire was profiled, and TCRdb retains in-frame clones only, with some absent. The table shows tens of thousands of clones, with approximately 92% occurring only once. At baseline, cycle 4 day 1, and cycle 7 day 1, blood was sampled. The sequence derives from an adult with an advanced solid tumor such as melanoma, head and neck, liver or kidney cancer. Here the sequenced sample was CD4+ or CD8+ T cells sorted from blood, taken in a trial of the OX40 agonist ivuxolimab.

The CDR3 region has the DNA TGTGCCAGCAGCCTGGGACAGGGACGGGGAACCGGGGAGCTGTTTTTT. It specifies CASSLGQGRGTGELFF. The rearrangement links TRBV5-4 to TRBJ2-2, with 9 nucleotides matching TRBD1. Germline lookup yields CDR1 SGHNT and CDR2 YYREEE (reference sequence). This CDR3 contains 16 residues. J was trimmed by 5 bases and V by 4 bases; bases with no gene match: 9.